This TCR beta chain was sequenced during a study of blood T cell repertoires in COVID-19. Measured with immunoSEQ multiplex PCR; TCRdb has only the in-frame clones, and not every one. The sample includes roughly 150,000 clones, less than 85% of them seen just once. Germline V gene data show CDR1 as LNHNV and CDR2 as YYDKDF (reference sequence). Between the trimmed V and J ends, which lost 0 bases and 4 bases, there was a span of 17 bases. The length of the CDR3 is 17 residues. Sequenced sample: peripheral blood. This chain uses TRBV15 with TRBJ2-3; TRBD2 might be the D (5 bases). The TCR sequence derives from an older woman with COVID-19, enrolled during active disease. CDR3 amino acids: CATSRDLGNKGADTQYF. The CDR3 nucleotides are TGTGCCACCAGCAGAGATCTCGGGAACAAGGGCGCAGATACGCAGTATTTT.